This TCR beta chain was documented in a study of cytomegalovirus exposure and HLA in healthy donors. Overall study: A data release that came early held approximately 92 million unique TCRs from HLA-typed donors. General observations from the study: Follow-up analysis later connected one missense variant in DCLRE1C with trimming of TCR beta V- and J-genes. In a later analysis, DRB1 alleles had the most associated TCRs; HLA-C alleles the fewest. The later analysis indicated that the majority of CMV-associated TCR beta chains appeared HLA-restricted.

V was clipped by 1 base and J by 8 bases; unmatched bases: 3. The CDR3 is 14 residues long. CDR1 is SGHDT and CDR2 is YYEEEE in the germline V gene. 13 Jbeta primers and 60 Vbeta primers were used for the PCR. Produced via immunoSEQ multiplex PCR; TCRdb's table is partial and in-frame only. The sample records 130,000 to 150,000 clones, under 90% being singletons. For this clone: Its antigen is not identified.

The genes are TRBV5-6 and TRBJ1-4, with 9 nucleotides matching TRBD1. Sequenced input: PBMCs. This TCR derives from a boy under 10 years old in good health and CMV-seronegative. CDR3 sequence: CASSLRTGDEKLFF. CDR3 nucleotides: TGTGCCAGCAGCTTGAGGACAGGGGACGAAAAACTGTTTTTT.